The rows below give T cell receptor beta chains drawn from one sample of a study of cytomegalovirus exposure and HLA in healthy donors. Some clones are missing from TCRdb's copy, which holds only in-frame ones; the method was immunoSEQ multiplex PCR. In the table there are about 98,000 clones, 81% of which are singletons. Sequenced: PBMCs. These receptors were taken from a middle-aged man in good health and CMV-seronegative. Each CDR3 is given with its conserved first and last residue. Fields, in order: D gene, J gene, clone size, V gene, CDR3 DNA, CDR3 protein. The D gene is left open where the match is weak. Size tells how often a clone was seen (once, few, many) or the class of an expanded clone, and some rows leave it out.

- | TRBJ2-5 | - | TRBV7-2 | TGTGCCAGCAGCTTCGTTGGGACACTGAATTCCGAGACCCAGTACTTC | CASSFVGTLNSETQYF
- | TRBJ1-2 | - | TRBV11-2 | TGTGCCAGCAGCTTAGGGGGGGAGGAGAATGGCTACACCTTC | CASSLGGEENGYTF
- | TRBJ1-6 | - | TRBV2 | TGTGCCAGCAGACCGGGACTATCATTTTCACCCCTCCACTTT | CASRPGLSFSPLHF
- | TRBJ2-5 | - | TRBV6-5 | TGTGCCAGCAGTTGGGGTCAGGGTTATGAGACCCAGTACTTC | CASSWGQGYETQYF
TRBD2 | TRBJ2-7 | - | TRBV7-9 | TGTGCCAGCAGCGAACTAGCGGGGGGTACCTACGAGCAGTACTTC | CASSELAGGTYEQYF
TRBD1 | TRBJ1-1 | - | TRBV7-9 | TGTGCCAGCAGATCGGGACAGACAAACACTGAAGCTTTCTTT | CASRSGQTNTEAFF
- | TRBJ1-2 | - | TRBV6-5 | TGTGCCAGCAGTTACTCGCAGGGGATGAACTATGGCTACACCTTC | CASSYSQGMNYGYTF
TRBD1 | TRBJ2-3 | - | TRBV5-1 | TGCGCCAGCAGCTCTTATTCCGGGACAGGGACGTTGATCACAGATACGCAGTATTTT | CASSSYSGTGTLITDTQYF
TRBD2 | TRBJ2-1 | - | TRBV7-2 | TGTGCCAGCAGCTTAGTCGGGGGGTCCTACAATGAGCAGTTCTTC | CASSLVGGSYNEQFF
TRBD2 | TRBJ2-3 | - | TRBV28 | TGTGCCAGCAGTTTAGGCCTAGCGGGGGACACAGATACGCAGTATTTT | CASSLGLAGDTDTQYF
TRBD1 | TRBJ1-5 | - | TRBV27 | TGTGCCAGCAGGGGGACAGGGCCTCATCAGCCCCAGCATTTT | CASRGTGPHQPQHF
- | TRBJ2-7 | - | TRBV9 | TGTGCCAGCAGCCCCCGACCGGGAGCTGGTTCGGAGCAGTACTTC | CASSPRPGAGSEQYF
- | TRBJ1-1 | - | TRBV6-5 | TGTGCCAGCAGTCCGGGACAGAACACTGAAGCTTTCTTT | CASSPGQNTEAFF
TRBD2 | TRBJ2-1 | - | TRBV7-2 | TGTGCCAGCAGCTTAGTTGGCGGGGGGGTCGGTAATGAGCAGTTCTTC | CASSLVGGGVGNEQFF
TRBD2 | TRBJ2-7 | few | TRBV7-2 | TGTGCCAGCAGCTTAGTGGGGACTAGCGGGGGGGCCCACGAGCAGTACTTC | CASSLVGTSGGAHEQYF
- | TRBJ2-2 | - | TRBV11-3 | TGTGCCAGCAGACGAGGGAGCAGCGGGGAGCTGTTTTTT | CASRRGSSGELFF
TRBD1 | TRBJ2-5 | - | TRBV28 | TGTGCCAGCAGTTTAACCGGGACAGGGCTGGGGGTCCAGTACTTC | CASSLTGTGLGVQYF
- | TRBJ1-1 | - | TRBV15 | TGTGCCACCAGCCTTAGGAACACTGAAGCTTTCTTT | CATSLRNTEAFF
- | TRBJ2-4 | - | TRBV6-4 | TGTGCCAGCAGCCAAGGGGGTGGTAACATTCAGTACTTC | CASSQGGGNIQYF
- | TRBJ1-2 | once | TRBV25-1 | TGTGCCAGCAGCCCGAAGTCGGGCTATGGCTACACCTTC | CASSPKSGYGYTF
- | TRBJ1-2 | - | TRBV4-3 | TGCGCCAGCAGCCAAGGCGTCAGGGGCCACTATGGCTACACCTTC | CASSQGVRGHYGYTF
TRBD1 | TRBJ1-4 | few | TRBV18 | TGTGCCAGCTCACCGTTAGGGACAGGCACCCCACTCATAAATGAAAAACTGTTTTTT | CASSPLGTGTPLINEKLFF
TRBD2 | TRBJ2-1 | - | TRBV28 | TGTGCCAGCAGTTTCGCCCGGGGACTAGCGGGGGGACGATACAATGAGCAGTTCTTC | CASSFARGLAGGRYNEQFF
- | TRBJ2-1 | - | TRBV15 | TGTGCCACCAGCGAGAGAAGGGGGTCGGGGAATGAGCAGTTCTTC | CATSERRGSGNEQFF
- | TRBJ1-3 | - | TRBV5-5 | TGTGCCAGCAGCTTGGTCAGAAACACCATATATTTT | CASSLVRNTIYF
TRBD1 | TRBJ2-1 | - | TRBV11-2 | TGTGCCAGCAGCTCGACGTTGGGACAGGGGGCTTTCAATGAGCAGTTCTTC | CASSSTLGQGAFNEQFF
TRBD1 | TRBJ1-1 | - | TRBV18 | TGTGCCAGCCAAGACAGGGGAAACACTGAAGCTTTCTTT | CASQDRGNTEAFF
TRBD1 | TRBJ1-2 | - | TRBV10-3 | TGTGCCATCACCGGGACAGGGGATGATGGCTACACCTTC | CAITGTGDDGYTF
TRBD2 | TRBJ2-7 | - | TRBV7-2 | TGTGCCAGCAGCCTAGCGGGGGGGCCCGAGCAGTACTTC | CASSLAGGPEQYF
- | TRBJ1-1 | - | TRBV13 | TGTGCCAGCAGCGCCCCGACAGGTGAAGCTTTCTTT | CASSAPTGEAFF
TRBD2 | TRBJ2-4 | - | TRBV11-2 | TGTGCCAGCAGCTTAGGGTCGCGGGGGGACAAAAACATTCAGTACTTC | CASSLGSRGDKNIQYF
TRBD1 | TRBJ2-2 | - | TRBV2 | TGTGCCAGCAGTGAGAGCACAGGGGTAGGAACCGGGGAGCTGTTTTTT | CASSESTGVGTGELFF
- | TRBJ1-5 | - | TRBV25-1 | TGTGCCAGCAGTGGAGCCAATCAGCCCCAGCATTTT | CASSGANQPQHF
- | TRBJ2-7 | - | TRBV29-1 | TGCAGCGTTGTCCATGACCGGGACGAGCAGTACTTC | CSVVHDRDEQYF
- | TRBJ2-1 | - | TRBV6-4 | TGTGCCAGCAGTGACTCGACGGGGGAAATCAATGAGCAGTTCTTC | CASSDSTGEINEQFF
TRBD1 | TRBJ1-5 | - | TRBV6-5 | TGTGCCAGCAGGAGAGACAGGGGAATGAATCAGCCCCAGCATTTT | CASRRDRGMNQPQHF
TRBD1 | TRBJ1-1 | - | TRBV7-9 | TGTGCCAGCAGCAACGGACAGGGTGACGAAGCTTTCTTT | CASSNGQGDEAFF
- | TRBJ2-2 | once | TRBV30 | TGTGCCTGGGGATACGGCGGTAGCACCGGGGAGCTGTTTTTT | CAWGYGGSTGELFF
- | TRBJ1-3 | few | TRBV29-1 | TGCAGCGTTCGCGCCGGGACAACTGGAAACACCATATATTTT | CSVRAGTTGNTIYF
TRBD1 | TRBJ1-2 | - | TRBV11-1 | TGTGCCAGCAGCTTATCGAGACAGGGGGCTTATGGCTACACCTTC | CASSLSRQGAYGYTF
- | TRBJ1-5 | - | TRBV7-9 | TGTGCCAGCAGCCCCTCCGGTAGCAATCAGCCCCAGCATTTT | CASSPSGSNQPQHF
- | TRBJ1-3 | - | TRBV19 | TGTGCCAGTAGTATAGAGAACAGAATCTCTGGAAACACCATATATTTT | CASSIENRISGNTIYF
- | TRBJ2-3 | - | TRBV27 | TGTGCCAGCAGTTTATCCCTCGGGGTAGCCGGGGATACGCAGTATTTT | CASSLSLGVAGDTQYF
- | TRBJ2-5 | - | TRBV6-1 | TGTGCCAGCAGTGGTTCGGGTCGGGAGACCCAGTACTTC | CASSGSGRETQYF
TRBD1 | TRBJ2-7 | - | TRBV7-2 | TGTGCCAGCAGCAGAAGGGGACAGGGGGCTTACGAGCAGTACTTC | CASSRRGQGAYEQYF
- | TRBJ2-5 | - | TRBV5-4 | TGTGCCAGCAGCTTGGGAATAGCCGCGGAGACCCAGTACTTC | CASSLGIAAETQYF
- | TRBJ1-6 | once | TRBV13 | TGTGCCAGCTCGGGAGAGAACAGCCATTCACCCCTCCACTTT | CASSGENSHSPLHF
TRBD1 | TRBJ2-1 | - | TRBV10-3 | TGTGCCATCAGACCTGGGACAGGGCCCTACAATGAGCAGTTCTTC | CAIRPGTGPYNEQFF
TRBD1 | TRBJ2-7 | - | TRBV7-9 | TGTGCCAGCAGCTTAGTTCCCGACAGGGGGTACGAGCAGTACTTC | CASSLVPDRGYEQYF
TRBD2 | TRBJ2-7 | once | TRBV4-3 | TGCGCCAGCAGCCAATCCGGGGTACTAGCGGGGGGTCCCCCCTACGAGCAGTACTTC | CASSQSGVLAGGPPYEQYF
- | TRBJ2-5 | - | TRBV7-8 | TGTGCCAGCAGGGGCCCGGGGACTTCGGAGACCCAGTACTTC | CASRGPGTSETQYF
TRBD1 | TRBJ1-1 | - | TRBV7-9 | TGTGCCAGCAGAAAAATGGGACAGGGGTACACTGAAGCTTTCTTT | CASRKMGQGYTEAFF
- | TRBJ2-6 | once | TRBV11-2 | TGTGCCAGCAGTTTCAGGGTGAATGGGGCCAACGTCCTGACTTTC | CASSFRVNGANVLTF
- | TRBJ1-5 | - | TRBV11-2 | TGTGCCAGCAGCCCCCGCAGGGGACGGGACAATCAGCCCCAGCATTTT | CASSPRRGRDNQPQHF
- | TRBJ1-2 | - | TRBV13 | TGTGCCAGCAGCTTAAGGAGGGAACGTGGCTACACCTTC | CASSLRRERGYTF
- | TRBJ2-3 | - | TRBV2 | TGTGCCAGCAGTTACGGAGCGACTCGGAGCACAGATACGCAGTATTTT | CASSYGATRSTDTQYF
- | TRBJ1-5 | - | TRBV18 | TGTGCCAGCTCACCGACAGGCCAGCCCCAGCATTTT | CASSPTGQPQHF